Listed below are T cell receptor beta chains from one sample, sequenced in a study of T cell changes during pregnancy in multiple sclerosis. Only in-frame clones appear in the TCRdb table, and some are missing; sequencing was by immunoSEQ multiplex PCR. The sample yields approximately 66,000 clones, 85% to 95% seen once. Sequences were derived from peripheral blood, sampled in the third trimester of pregnancy. Every receptor here comes from a female donor in good health, enrolled as a control in a pregnancy study. Both conserved end residues are part of each CDR3. A D gene is named only where the DNA matches it firmly. A row's size may be missing; if present it is once, few, many or a size class.

J | D | V | size | DNA | CDR3
TRBJ1-1 | - | TRBV6-5 | - | TGTGCCAGCAGACAAGACAGTTTCATGAACACTGAAGCTTTCTTT | CASRQDSFMNTEAFF
TRBJ2-1 | TRBD2 | TRBV28 | once | TGTGCCAGCAGGGAGACTAGCGGGAGGAATGAGCAGTTCTTC | CASRETSGRNEQFF
TRBJ1-1 | - | TRBV18 | - | TGTGCCAGCTCACCACCCGGACACCCGAACACTGAAGCTTTCTTT | CASSPPGHPNTEAFF
TRBJ1-2 | - | TRBV5-1 | once | TGCGCCAGCAGCTTGGGCGTAGGCGGCTATGGCTACACCTTC | CASSLGVGGYGYTF
TRBJ1-4 | TRBD1 | TRBV5-6 | - | TGTGCCAGCAGCAACAGTGTGACAGGGGAAGATCCTAATGAAAAACTGTTTTTT | CASSNSVTGEDPNEKLFF
TRBJ2-5 | - | TRBV7-9 | once | TGTGCCAGCAGCTCCACCCAGGGATCCCATCGAGAGACCCAGTACTTC | CASSSTQGSHRETQYF
TRBJ1-5 | - | TRBV7-3 | - | TGTGCCAGCAGCTTGGGCAGGGATCAGCCCCAGCATTTT | CASSLGRDQPQHF
TRBJ2-3 | - | TRBV15 | - | TGTGCCACCAGCAGAGTTCTAGCAGGCACAGATACGCAGTATTTT | CATSRVLAGTDTQYF
TRBJ1-3 | TRBD1 | TRBV6-1 | - | TGTGCCAGCAGTGAAGCCCATGGGACAGAGAGAAACACCATATATTTT | CASSEAHGTERNTIYF
TRBJ2-5 | TRBD2 | TRBV28 | once | TGTGCCAGCAGTCGACCTAGACTAGCGTCAGAGACCCAGTACTTC | CASSRPRLASETQYF